Below, 3 T cell receptor beta chains from the same sample are listed, as sequenced in a study of blood T cells in healthy people across ages. The authors ran a second PCR of about 6 to 11 cycles using a sample-barcoded 5' primer and a J-beta primer mix. TCRdb processed the 5' RACE reads anew with MiXCR; each CDR3 protein has one entry. This table has 590,000 or so distinct CDR3 sequences, about 30% appearing once. Sequences were obtained from blood. These receptors came from an elderly woman in good health.

As regards this clonotype: A much larger clone differs by one base, so this may be a read error. V gene TRBV5-1 combines with J gene TRBJ2-7, with 9 bases lining up with TRBD1. This CDR3 contains 13 residues. Trimming took 4 bases from V and 6 from J; bases not matched to a gene: 5. Germline V gene sequence: CDR1 SGHRS, CDR2 YFSETQ. The CDR3 sequence: CASSKDRGCEQYF. CDR3 in DNA: TGCGCCAGCAGCAAGGACAGGGGATGCGAGCAGTACTTC.

This clonotype was counted at least ten times. The genes are TRBV7-2 and TRBJ1-5, with D possibly matching TRBD1 (6 bases). The CDR3 covers 15 residues. Germline CDR1 is SGHTA and CDR2 is FQGNSA. Trimming shortened V by 1 base and J by 5 bases, and 12 bases separated the two germline ends. The DNA of the CDR3 is TGTGCCAGCAGCTTAGACCTAGGGGGGTATCAGCCCCAGCATTTT. Amino acids: CASSLDLGGYQPQHF.

Ten or more counts support this clonotype. V usage is TRBV7-3 and J usage is TRBJ1-2; D perhaps matches TRBD1 (5 bases). Trimming removed 6 bases from V and 8 bases from J, with 16 bases in between. Germline V lookup: CDR1 SGHTA, CDR2 FQGTGA. This CDR3 spans 13 amino acids. The CDR3 sequence: CASSKGPGQGYTF. The CDR3 coding sequence is TGTGCCAGCAGTAAGGGGCCCGGGCAGGGCTACACCTTC.